Listed here are 29 T cell receptor beta chains from one sample, sequenced in a study of blood T cell repertoires in COVID-19. Some clones are missing from TCRdb's copy, which holds only in-frame ones; the method was immunoSEQ multiplex PCR. The sample holds about 240,000 clones, 82% seen once. The sample consisted of peripheral blood. All receptors derive from a woman aged 60-70 years with active or convalescent COVID-19.

The chain recombines TRBV6-5 with TRBJ1-1, with TRBD1 matching over 9 bases. This CDR3 comprises 15 residues. Germline V lookup: CDR1 MNHEY, CDR2 SVGAGI. The V segment lost 7 bases and the J segment 0 bases; nucleotides outside the gene matches: 6. The CDR3 nucleotides read TGTGCCAGCACCGGACAGGGGAGTTTGAACACTGAAGCTTTCTTT. Translating gives CASTGQGSLNTEAFF.

This clone has only a few counts. The chain has TRBV5-5 and TRBJ1-2; no clear D. Per the germline V gene, CDR1 is SGHKS and CDR2 is YYEKEE (reference sequence). Trimming took off 2 bases at V and 8 bases at J, with 25 bases between the two ends. The CDR3 runs to 17 residues. Here the CDR3 reads CASSFLSDWTPRFGYTF. The CDR3 nucleotides are TGTGCCAGCAGCTTCCTTTCGGACTGGACCCCAAGATTCGGCTACACCTTC.

For the CDR3, the DNA is TGCGCCAGCAGGGAGGCGACAGGGGTCAATCAGCCCCAGCATTTT. It specifies CASREATGVNQPQHF. The rearrangement joins TRBV5-1 to TRBJ1-5; 8 nucleotides agree with TRBD1. V gave up 5 bases and J gave up 3 bases; unmatched junction bases: 7. This CDR3 region has 15 residues. CDR1 and CDR2 (germline): SGHRS, YFSETQ.

The rearrangement links TRBV19 to TRBJ2-3; tentative D call: TRBD2 (5 bases). Per germline, CDR1 LNHDA and CDR2 SQIVND (reference sequence). This CDR3 region has 15 residues. Trimming left V 6 bases short and J 4 bases short, with 17 bases between. Here the CDR3 DNA reads TGTGCCAGTAGCAAAGAACTAGGACCGGCAGATACGCAGTATTTT. It yields the protein CASSKELGPADTQYF.

The rearrangement joins TRBV7-9 to TRBJ2-5, with TRBD1 matching over 8 bases. The CDR3 is made up of 16 amino acids. V trimming: 0 bases; J trimming: 5 bases; junction bases outside the gene matches: 8. CDR1 and CDR2 from the germline V gene are SEHNR and FQNEAQ (reference sequence). The CDR3 spells CASSLALDRARETQYF. The CDR3 DNA is TGTGCCAGCAGCTTAGCCCTGGACAGGGCGAGGGAGACCCAGTACTTC.

V and J are TRBV18 and TRBJ2-1, with 9 bases lining up with TRBD2. The CDR3 totals 15 residues. After removal of 4 bases from V and 2 bases from J, the junction contained 3 bases not matched to a gene. Germline CDR1 and CDR2: KGHSH and LQKENI. CDR3 region: CASSLQRGAYNEQFF. The CDR3 DNA reads TGTGCCAGCTCACTTCAGCGGGGGGCCTACAATGAGCAGTTCTTC. Together with reference TRBV18 and TRBJ2-1, the CDR3 gives the full variable domain: NAGVMQNPRHLVRRRGQEARLRCSPMKGHSHVYWYRQLPEEGLKFMVYLQKENIIDESGMPKERFSAEFPKEGPSILRIQQVVRGDSAAYFCASSLQRGAYNEQFFGPGTRLTVL.

This clone occurred a few times. The rearrangement joins TRBV2 to TRBJ1-1; D remains ambiguous. The V gene lost 3 bases and the J gene lost 0 bases, with 5 bases spanning the gap. CDR1 and CDR2 (germline): SNHLY, FYNNEI. The CDR3 length is 13 residues. The CDR3 nucleotides are TGTGCCAGCAGTGACGGGATGAACACTGAAGCTTTCTTT. This sequence encodes CASSDGMNTEAFF.

The genes are TRBV27 and TRBJ1-2; D not certain. The CDR3 spans 13 residues. Looked up from germline, CDR1 is MNHEY and CDR2 is SMNVEV (reference sequence). V was cut by 4 bases and J by 4 bases, with 10 bases left in between. The CDR3 DNA follows: TGTGCCAGCAGTTCTTCCAGGTTCTATGGCTACACCTTC. This codes for CASSSSRFYGYTF.

The rearrangement links TRBV27 to TRBJ2-3; 9 bases are a match to TRBD2. The trim removed 2 bases at V and 6 bases at J, leaving 3 bases unmatched. This CDR3 contains 14 residues. Looked up from germline, CDR1 is MNHEY and CDR2 is SMNVEV (reference sequence). This CDR3 reads CASSLSGGMDTQYF. The CDR3 nucleotides are TGTGCCAGCAGTTTAAGCGGGGGGATGGATACGCAGTATTTT.

This clone has just a few counts. This sequence joins TRBV21-1 and TRBJ2-7; TRBD1 was called by the table and not checked on the DNA. TRBV21-1 is flagged as a pseudogene. This CDR3 has 17 amino acids. The CDR3 sequence: CASSRKGRTGGMYEQYF. CDR3 DNA sequence: TGTGCCAGCAGCCGAAAAGGGCGGACAGGGGGCATGTACGAGCAGTACTTC.

The chain's CDR3 is CASVRDRVQETQYF. The CDR3 DNA sequence: TGCGCCAGCGTCCGGGACAGGGTCCAAGAGACCCAGTACTTC. V is TRBV4-3 and J is TRBJ2-5, with 9 bases that match TRBD1. This CDR3 is built from 14 residues. Germline V lookup: CDR1 LGHNA, CDR2 YSLEER. V trimming: 8 bases; J trimming: 1 base; junction bases outside the gene matches: 5.

The V call is TRBV5-6, the J call TRBJ1-2, with a tentative D call TRBD1 (5 bases). Germline CDR1 SGHDT, CDR2 YYEEEE. V was trimmed by 2 bases and J by 6 bases, leaving 17 bases between them. The CDR3 consists of 15 residues. The CDR3 region has the DNA TGTGCCAGCAGCTTAGTTTGGTCGACAGTCAATGGCTACACCTTC. Translated, it gives CASSLVWSTVNGYTF. Filled out from reference TRBV5-6 and TRBJ1-2, the complete variable domain reads DAGVTQSPTHLIKTRGQQVTLRCSPKSGHDTVSWYQQALGQGPQFIFQYYEEEERQRGNFPDRFSGHQFPNYSSELNVNALLLGDSALYLCASSLVWSTVNGYTFGSGTRLTVV.

This rearrangement joins TRBV19 to TRBJ1-4, with D unclear. The germline V gene has CDR1 LNHDA and CDR2 SQIVND (reference sequence). V was trimmed by 5 bases and J by 0 bases, leaving 10 bases between them. The length of the CDR3 is 15 residues. CDR3: CASSPQDATNEKLFF. The CDR3 coding sequence is TGTGCCAGTAGTCCCCAGGATGCAACTAATGAAAAACTGTTTTTT.

V usage is TRBV6-5 and J usage is TRBJ2-1; D unresolved. There are 15 residues in the CDR3. Germline values: CDR1 MNHEY, CDR2 SVGAGI. Trimming removed 0 bases at V and 0 bases at J, with 6 bases between. The CDR3 DNA follows: TGTGCCAGCAGTTACTCGAGCGCCTCCTACAATGAGCAGTTCTTC. It encodes CASSYSSASYNEQFF.

The rearrangement uses TRBV7-9 and TRBJ2-5; D perhaps matches TRBD2 (5 bases). Trimming pared 8 bases from V and 3 bases from J, leaving 10 bases between. This CDR3 region has 12 residues. CDR1 SEHNR and CDR2 FQNEAQ come from the germline V gene (reference sequence). The CDR3 DNA reads as TGTGCCAGCCTGGACTTAAAAGAGACCCAGTACTTC. This translates into CASLDLKETQYF.

This clone was counted once. V is TRBV18 and J is TRBJ2-2; TRBD1 agrees at 10 bases. This CDR3 has 15 residues. Trimming took 3 bases from V and 6 from J; bases not matched to a gene: 4. From germline, CDR1 is KGHSH and CDR2 LQKENI. In nucleotides, the CDR3 is TGTGCCAGCTCACCCTTTGGACAGGGGGCCGGGGAGCTGTTTTTT. Encoded protein: CASSPFGQGAGELFF.

J is TRBJ1-3 and V is TRBV7-9; perhaps TRBD1 as D (6 bases). Germline V gene lookup returns CDR1 SEHNR and CDR2 FQNEAQ (reference sequence). The CDR3 has 14 residues. V was cut by 7 bases and J by 0 bases, with 10 bases left in between. Here the CDR3 reads CASTSTGSGNTIYF. The DNA for the CDR3 is TGTGCCAGCACATCGACAGGCTCTGGAAACACCATATATTTT.

The chain uses TRBV6-1 and TRBJ2-5; tentative D call: TRBD2 (7 bases). Trimming took 3 bases from V and 2 from J, leaving 10 bases between them. Germline V gene data show CDR1 as MNHNS and CDR2 as SASEGT. CDR3 length: 14 amino acids. The CDR3 loop is CASSDGGAQETQYF. Written as DNA, the CDR3 is TGTGCCAGCAGTGATGGGGGGGCTCAAGAGACCCAGTACTTC.

This chain joins TRBV19 and TRBJ2-1, with 7 bases aligning to TRBD1. The CDR3 contains 15 residues. Germline V gene sequence: CDR1 LNHDA, CDR2 SQIVND (reference sequence). V dropped 9 bases and J dropped 0; count of bases not matched to a gene: 8. CDR3 coding DNA: TGTGCCAGCAGGGGGATGGGGAGCTCCTACAATGAGCAGTTCTTC. It specifies CASRGMGSSYNEQFF.

V usage is TRBV5-1 and J usage is TRBJ1-2; a weak D match, TRBD1 (5 bases). V lost 0 bases, J lost 2 bases, and 8 bases lay in between. This CDR3 region has 14 residues. Looked up from germline, CDR1 is SGHRS and CDR2 is YFSETQ. The CDR3 region has the DNA TGCGCCAGCAGCTTGGTGGGGGGGAACTATGGCTACACCTTC. Translation: CASSLVGGNYGYTF. The variable domain in full, with the rest retrieved from reference TRBV5-1 and TRBJ1-2, is KAGVTQTPRYLIKTRGQQVTLSCSPISGHRSVSWYQQTPGQGLQFLFEYFSETQRNKGNFPGRFSGRQFSNSRSEMNVSTLELGDSALYLCASSLVGGNYGYTFGSGTRLTVV.

This chain links TRBV11-2 with TRBJ1-2; 9 bases fit TRBD1. The CDR3 runs to 13 residues. J was trimmed by 4 bases and V by 5 bases; bases with no gene match: 2. Germline V gives CDR1 SGHAT, CDR2 FQNNGV. In DNA form, the CDR3 reads TGTGCCAGCAGCCCGGGACAGGGCTATGGCTACACCTTC. This translates into CASSPGQGYGYTF. The full variable domain, its missing parts supplied by reference TRBV11-2 and TRBJ1-2, is EAGVAQSPRYKIIEKRQSVAFWCNPISGHATLYWYQQILGQGPKLLIQFQNNGVVDDSQLPKDRFSAERLKGVDSTLKIQPAKLEDSAVYLCASSPGQGYGYTFGSGTRLTVV.

CDR3 in amino acids: CASSGGNEQFF. CDR3 nucleotide sequence: TGCGCCAGCAGCGGCGGGAATGAGCAGTTCTTC. The rearrangement joins TRBV4-1 to TRBJ2-1; the D gene is possibly TRBD2 (5 bases). The CDR3 runs 11 residues. Per the germline V gene, CDR1 is MGHRA and CDR2 is YSYEKL. V lost 5 bases to trimming and J lost 7 bases, with 6 bases between them.

J is TRBJ1-5 and V is TRBV3-1 (or the pseudogene TRBV3-2), with D perhaps matching TRBD1 (6 bases). V dropped 2 bases and J dropped 7 bases, with 24 bases sitting between them. CDR1 and CDR2 (germline): LGHDT, YNNKEL (reference sequence). This CDR3 contains 18 residues. The CDR3 DNA follows: TGTGCCAGCAGCCAAAAAGTTGGCAGGGGAACTTTTGGACAGCCCCAGCATTTT. It specifies CASSQKVGRGTFGQPQHF.

The table lists this clone with a few counts. The genes are TRBV5-1 and TRBJ1-2; D is undetermined. This CDR3 has 13 amino acids. Germline V gives CDR1 SGHRS, CDR2 YFSETQ. V lost 4 bases and J 4 bases, leaving 11 bases between the germline ends. The CDR3 sequence: CASSPRAGYGYTF. The CDR3 nucleotides are TGCGCCAGCAGCCCCAGAGCGGGCTATGGCTACACCTTC.

The rearrangement links TRBV27 to TRBJ2-7; TRBD2 aligns across 10 bases. V gave up 5 bases and J gave up 2 bases; unmatched junction bases: 3. The germline CDR1 and CDR2 sequences are MNHEY and SMNVEV (reference sequence). The CDR3 is 14 amino acids. CDR3 DNA: TGTGCCAGCAGTGGGCTAGCGGGGGCCTACGAGCAGTACTTC. It codes for CASSGLAGAYEQYF.

The genes are TRBV2 and TRBJ1-3; 7 positions match TRBD1. CDR1 and CDR2 (germline): SNHLY, FYNNEI. V was clipped by 6 bases and J by 2 bases; unmatched bases: 10. CDR3 size: 16 residues. In nucleotides, the CDR3 is TGTGCCAGCAGCCGCAGGGACAGATCAGCTGGAAACACCATATATTTT. Translation: CASSRRDRSAGNTIYF.

This chain connects TRBV7-2 to TRBJ1-6; 7 bases fit TRBD1. The ends lost 5 bases at V and 7 bases at J; junction bases unmatched: 8. Germline V gene sequence: CDR1 SGHTA, CDR2 FQGNSA. The CDR3 spans 15 residues. CDR3 sequence: CASSLPQGRNSPLHF. The CDR3 DNA sequence: TGTGCCAGCAGCCTGCCACAGGGGAGGAATTCACCCCTCCACTTT.

The V gene is TRBV5-1, the J gene TRBJ1-2, with 9 bases identical to TRBD1. The germline CDR1 and CDR2 sequences are SGHRS and YFSETQ. This CDR3 spans 14 amino acids. Trimming removed 4 bases from V and 4 bases from J; junction bases left unmatched: 5. The CDR3 protein is CASSRWDRAYGYTF. DNA of the CDR3: TGCGCCAGCAGCCGCTGGGACAGGGCCTATGGCTACACCTTC.

J is TRBJ1-2 and V is TRBV5-4; 11 nucleotides line up with TRBD1. CDR3 length equals 14 residues. V was pared by 6 bases and J by 8 bases, with 9 bases of the junction left unmatched. Per germline, CDR1 SGHNT and CDR2 YYREEE (reference sequence). In DNA form, the CDR3 reads TGTGCCAGCAACACGGGACAGGGGGTATGGGGCTACACCTTC. Protein: CASNTGQGVWGYTF. The full variable domain, in which reference TRBV5-4 and TRBJ1-2 provide the parts outside the CDR3, is ETGVTQSPTHLIKTRGQQVTLRCSSQSGHNTVSWYQQALGQGPQFIFQYYREEENGRGNFPPRFSGLQFPNYSSELNVNALELDDSALYLCASNTGQGVWGYTFGSGTRLTVV.